This T cell receptor beta chain was observed in a study of cytomegalovirus exposure and HLA in healthy donors. V lost 4 bases and J lost 1, with 13 bases in between. Looked up from germline, CDR1 is MNHEY and CDR2 is SMNVEV (reference sequence). The CDR3 spans 15 residues. Researchers ran the PCR with 60 Vbeta and 13 Jbeta primers. Some clones are missing from TCRdb's copy, which holds only in-frame ones; the method was immunoSEQ multiplex PCR. The data hold tens of thousands of clones, with approximately 80% observed a single time. Overall study findings and caveats: Several V segments, TRBV6-2 and TRBV6-3 among them, could not be told apart and were dropped.

In regard to this clone: Its antigen is not known.

The TCR was taken from a woman aged 18-29 years in good health and CMV-seropositive. The sequenced material came from PBMCs. V usage is TRBV27 and J usage is TRBJ1-1; weak D call: TRBD1 (6 bases). CDR3 nucleotides: TGTGCCAGCAGTTCACAGACAGGCCGGAACACTGAAGCTTTCTTT. Translating gives CASSSQTGRNTEAFF.